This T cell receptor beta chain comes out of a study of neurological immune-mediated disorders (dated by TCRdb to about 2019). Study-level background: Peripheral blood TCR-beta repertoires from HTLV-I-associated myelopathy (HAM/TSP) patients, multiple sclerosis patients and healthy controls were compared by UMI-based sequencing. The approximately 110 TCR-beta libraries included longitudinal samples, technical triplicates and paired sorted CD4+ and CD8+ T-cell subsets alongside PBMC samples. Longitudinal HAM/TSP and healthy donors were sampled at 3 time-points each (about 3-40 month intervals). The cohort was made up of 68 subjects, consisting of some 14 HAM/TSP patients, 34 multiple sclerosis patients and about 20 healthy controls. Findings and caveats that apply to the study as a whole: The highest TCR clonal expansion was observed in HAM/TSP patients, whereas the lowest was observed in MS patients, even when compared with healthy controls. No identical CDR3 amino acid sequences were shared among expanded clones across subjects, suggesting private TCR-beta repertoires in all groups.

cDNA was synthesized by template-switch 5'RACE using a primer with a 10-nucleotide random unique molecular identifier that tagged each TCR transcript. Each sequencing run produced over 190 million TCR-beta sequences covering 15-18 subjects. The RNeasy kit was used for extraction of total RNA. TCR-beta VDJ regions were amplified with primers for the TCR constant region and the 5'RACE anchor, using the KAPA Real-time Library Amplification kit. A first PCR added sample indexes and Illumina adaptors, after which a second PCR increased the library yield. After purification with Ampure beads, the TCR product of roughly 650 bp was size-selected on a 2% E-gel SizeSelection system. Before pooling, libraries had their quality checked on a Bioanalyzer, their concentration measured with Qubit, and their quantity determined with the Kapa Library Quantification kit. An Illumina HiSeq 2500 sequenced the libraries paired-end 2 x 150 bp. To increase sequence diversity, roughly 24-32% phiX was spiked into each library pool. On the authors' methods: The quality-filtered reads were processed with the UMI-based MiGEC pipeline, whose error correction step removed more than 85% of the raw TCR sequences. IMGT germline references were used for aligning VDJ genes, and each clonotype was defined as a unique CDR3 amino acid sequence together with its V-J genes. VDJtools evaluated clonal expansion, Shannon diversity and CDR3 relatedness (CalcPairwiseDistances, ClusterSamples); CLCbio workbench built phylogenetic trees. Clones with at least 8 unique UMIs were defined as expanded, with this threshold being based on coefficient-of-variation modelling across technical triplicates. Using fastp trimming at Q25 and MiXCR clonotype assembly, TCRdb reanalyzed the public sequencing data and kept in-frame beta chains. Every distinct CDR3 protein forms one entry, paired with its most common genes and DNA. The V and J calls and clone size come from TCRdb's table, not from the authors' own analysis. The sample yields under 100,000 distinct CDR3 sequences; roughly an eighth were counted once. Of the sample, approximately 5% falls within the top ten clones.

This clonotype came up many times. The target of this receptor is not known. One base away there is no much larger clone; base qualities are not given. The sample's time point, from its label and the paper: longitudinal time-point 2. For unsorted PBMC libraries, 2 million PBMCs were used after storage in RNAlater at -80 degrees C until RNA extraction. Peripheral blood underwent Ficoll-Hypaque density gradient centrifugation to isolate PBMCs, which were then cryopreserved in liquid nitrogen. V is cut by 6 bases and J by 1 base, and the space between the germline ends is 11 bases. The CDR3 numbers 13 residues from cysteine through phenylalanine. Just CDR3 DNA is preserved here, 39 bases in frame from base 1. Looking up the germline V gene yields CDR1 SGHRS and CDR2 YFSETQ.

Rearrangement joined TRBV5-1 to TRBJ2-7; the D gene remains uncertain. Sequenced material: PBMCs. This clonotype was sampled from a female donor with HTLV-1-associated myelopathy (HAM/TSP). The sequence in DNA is TGCGCCAGCAATTTCGGCAGTTCCTACGAGCAGTACTTC. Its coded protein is CASNFGSSYEQYF.